Below are 32 T cell receptor beta chains sequenced from a single sample in a study of control samples from healthy donors and cancer patients (TCRdb year 2020). Libraries were made using the immunoSEQ multiplex PCR assay. In its TCRdb copy, this immuneACCESS table keeps in-frame sequences only and misses some clones. Where compared with another copy, unresolved V genes explain less than half of these, and the others have no known cause. Within this sample are 200,000 or so clones, with roughly 94% of them counted one time only. The top ten clones comprise roughly 1.6% of the sample. The sequencing sample was made of blood. The receptors stem from a man aged 45-60 years in good health.

The V gene is TRBV28, the J gene TRBJ1-5, with D possibly TRBD1 on 6 matching bases. The CDR3 spans 13 residues. Germline CDR1 and CDR2: MDHEN and SYDVKM. CDR3 loop: CATTHRVKQPQHF. The CDR3 DNA is TGTGCTACCACCCACAGGGTGAAACAGCCCCAGCATTTT.

The DNA of the CDR3 is TGTGCCAGCAGCCTAATAGGGCTAGCGGGGGCCTATTACAATGAGCAGTTCTTC. This gives the protein CASSLIGLAGAYYNEQFF. This sequence joins TRBV7-2 and TRBJ2-1; 10 positions match TRBD2. CDR3 size: 18 residues. Germline V gives CDR1 SGHTA, CDR2 FQGNSA. V lost 5 bases and J lost 4; bases outside the gene matches: 14. Based on the CDR3 plus reference TRBV7-2 and TRBJ2-1, the full variable domain is GAGVSQSPSNKVTEKGKDVELRCDPISGHTALYWYRQSLGQGLEFLIYFQGNSAPDKSGLPSDRFSAERTGGSVSTLTIQRTQQEDSAVYLCASSLIGLAGAYYNEQFFGPGTRLTVL.

J is TRBJ2-3 and V is TRBV5-1; tentatively, D is TRBD1 or TRBD2 (5 bases each). Trimming removed 4 bases from V and 0 bases from J, with 12 bases in between. Germline V gene lookup returns CDR1 SGHRS and CDR2 YFSETQ. CDR3 length: 15 residues. CDR3 nucleotide sequence: TGCGCCAGCAGCAGGGGACCCGCTAGCACAGATACGCAGTATTTT. Encoded protein: CASSRGPASTDTQYF.

The chain uses TRBV7-9 and TRBJ1-3; no clear D. From germline, CDR1 is SEHNR and CDR2 FQNEAQ (reference sequence). The CDR3 loop spans 13 amino acids. V shed 5 bases and J shed 2 bases, with 7 bases lying between them. The CDR3 DNA reads TGTGCCAGCAGCACTCGGGCTGGAAACACCATATATTTT. Encoded protein: CASSTRAGNTIYF.

The gene calls are TRBV24-1 and TRBJ2-3, with a tentative D call TRBD1 (6 bases). The CDR3 is made up of 15 amino acids. V lost 4 bases and J lost 1, with 11 bases in between. Germline assignment: CDR1 KGHDR and CDR2 SFDVKD. The CDR3 bases are TGTGCCACCAGTGACCGCAGGGGAGGCACAGATACGCAGTATTTT. Translated: CATSDRRGGTDTQYF.

This chain connects TRBV28 to TRBJ2-5; D remains ambiguous. The V end was cut by 5 bases, the J end by 1 base, with 17 bases between. Germline V gene data show CDR1 as MDHEN and CDR2 as SYDVKM. This CDR3 is built from 16 residues. CDR3 nucleotide sequence: TGTGCCAGCAGTACGACCCTACACTTTTCCCAAGAGACCCAGTACTTC. This codes for CASSTTLHFSQETQYF.

The chain uses TRBV19 and TRBJ1-2; perhaps TRBD1 as D (6 bases). The germline V gene encodes CDR1 LNHDA and CDR2 SQIVND (reference sequence). V lost 7 bases and J 0 bases, leaving 9 bases between the germline ends. The CDR3 covers 13 residues. CDR3 region: CASTGDANYGYTF. Written as DNA, the CDR3 is TGTGCCAGTACAGGGGACGCTAACTATGGCTACACCTTC.

V is TRBV11-2 and J is TRBJ1-1; unclear D gene. This CDR3 spans 14 amino acids. Per germline, CDR1 SGHAT and CDR2 FQNNGV. V was pared by 5 bases and J by 1 base, with 11 bases between. The CDR3 loop is CASSLTFGNTEAFF. In DNA form, the CDR3 reads TGTGCCAGCAGCCTAACGTTTGGGAACACTGAAGCTTTCTTT.

V is TRBV5-1 and J is TRBJ1-1; 7 bases align to TRBD1. The germline gives CDR1 SGHRS, CDR2 YFSETQ. The CDR3 extends over 14 amino acids. V shed 7 bases and J 1 base; nucleotides not matched to a gene: 7. This CDR3 reads CASGRTGQNTEAFF. The CDR3 DNA is TGCGCCAGCGGGAGGACAGGCCAGAACACTGAAGCTTTCTTT.

The gene calls are TRBV6-5 and TRBJ2-7; 7 bases line up with TRBD1. The CDR3 is 14 amino acids. CDR1 and CDR2 (germline): MNHEY, SVGAGI. The V gene end was trimmed by 2 bases and the J gene end by 3 bases; junction bases not matched to a gene: 4. The CDR3 DNA sequence: TGTGCCAGCAGTTACAGACAGGGCGGCTACGAGCAGTACTTC. This gives the protein CASSYRQGGYEQYF.

The chain couples TRBV28 to TRBJ2-7; weak D call: TRBD2 (6 bases). V was trimmed by 6 bases and J by 4 bases, leaving 10 bases between them. This CDR3 is built from 12 residues. The V gene's germline CDR1 is MDHEN and CDR2 SYDVKM. The CDR3 region has the DNA TGTGCCAGCAGCCGGGACTCTTACGAGCAGTACTTC. Its translation is CASSRDSYEQYF.

The genes are TRBV6-5 and TRBJ2-7; the match to TRBD1 covers 7 bases. V shed 5 bases and J 0 bases; nucleotides not matched to a gene: 4. Germline V lookup: CDR1 MNHEY, CDR2 SVGAGI. The CDR3 has 14 amino acids. The chain's CDR3 is CASSRWDSSYEQYF. The CDR3, as DNA: TGTGCCAGCAGTCGCTGGGACAGCTCCTACGAGCAGTACTTC.

The rearrangement links TRBV6-5 to TRBJ2-7; 7 positions match TRBD2. This CDR3 is built from 14 residues. Germline V CDR1 and CDR2: MNHEY, SVGAGI. J gave up 3 bases and V 6 bases, and 8 bases lay outside the gene matches. The CDR3 loop is CASSFGTINYEQYF. The CDR3, as DNA: TGTGCCAGCAGCTTCGGGACTATCAACTACGAGCAGTACTTC.

The rearrangement links TRBV5-1 to TRBJ1-4; D gene ambiguous. V dropped 5 bases and J dropped 0 bases, with 11 bases sitting between them. There are 15 residues in the CDR3. Germline CDR1 SGHRS, CDR2 YFSETQ. The CDR3 DNA reads TGCGCCAGCAGTTACAGAGAAACAACTAATGAAAAACTGTTTTTT. It codes for CASSYRETTNEKLFF.

The V gene is TRBV20-1, the J gene TRBJ2-7; D call uncertain. The germline gives CDR1 DFQATT, CDR2 SNEGSKA (reference sequence). The ends were cut back, 1 base at V and 7 bases at J, with 5 bases in the middle. This CDR3 is 10 amino acids long. CDR3 residues: CSARVEEQYF. The CDR3 bases are TGCAGTGCTAGAGTCGAGGAGCAGTACTTC.

V is TRBV2 and J is TRBJ1-6, with unresolved D. The CDR3 is 14 residues long. CDR1 is SNHLY, CDR2 FYNNEI, per germline. Trimming took 5 bases from V and 10 from J, leaving 15 bases between them. CDR3: CASSQMARRSPLHF. The CDR3, as DNA: TGTGCCAGCAGTCAGATGGCCCGCAGGTCACCCCTCCACTTT.

The CDR3 coding sequence is TGCGCCAGCACCCCCTCCAGGGACACTGAAGCTTTCTTT. Its protein is CASTPSRDTEAFF. The chain has TRBV10-2 and TRBJ1-1; TRBD1 might be the D (5 bases). Deletions cut 7 bases from V and 3 bases from J, with 12 bases between. The CDR3 totals 13 residues. From germline, CDR1 is WSHSY and CDR2 SAAADI.

CDR3 in amino acids: CASSLDPGATNEKLFF. CDR3 bases: TGCGCCAGCAGCTTGGATCCAGGGGCAACTAATGAAAAACTGTTTTTT. The chain links TRBV5-1 to TRBJ1-4; tentative D call: TRBD1 (6 bases). In germline, CDR1 is SGHRS, CDR2 YFSETQ. Trimming stripped 0 bases from V and 0 bases from J, with 9 bases between. This CDR3 comprises 16 residues.

The V gene is TRBV18, the J gene TRBJ2-5, with a tentative D call TRBD2 (6 bases). CDR3 length equals 13 residues. Germline V gene lookup returns CDR1 KGHSH and CDR2 LQKENI. V lost 6 bases and J lost 2, with 10 bases in between. CDR3 region: CASSPAGQETQYF. The DNA of the CDR3 is TGTGCCAGCTCCCCCGCGGGGCAAGAGACCCAGTACTTC. The full variable domain, completed using reference TRBV18 and TRBJ2-5, is NAGVMQNPRHLVRRRGQEARLRCSPMKGHSHVYWYRQLPEEGLKFMVYLQKENIIDESGMPKERFSAEFPKEGPSILRIQQVVRGDSAAYFCASSPAGQETQYFGPGTRLLVL.

The chain recombines TRBV2 with TRBJ2-3, with D uncertain. Germline V lookup: CDR1 SNHLY, CDR2 FYNNEI. The V end was cut by 6 bases, the J end by 3 bases, with 13 bases between. The CDR3 contains 14 residues. The CDR3 protein is CASSRQVQTDTQYF. The CDR3 nucleotides read TGTGCCAGCAGCCGGCAGGTCCAAACAGATACGCAGTATTTT.

The rearrangement links TRBV28 to TRBJ2-2; perhaps TRBD1 as D (6 bases). CDR1 and CDR2 from the germline V gene are MDHEN and SYDVKM. This CDR3 comprises 14 residues. V lost 5 bases to trimming and J lost 2 bases, with 9 bases between them. Written as DNA, the CDR3 is TGTGCCAGCAGTGTAGGGGGAAACACCGGGGAGCTGTTTTTT. Protein: CASSVGGNTGELFF.

CDR3 residues: CASSMTGSGYTF. DNA for the CDR3: TGTGCCAGCAGCATGACAGGGAGCGGCTACACCTTC. The chain couples TRBV7-3 to TRBJ1-2, with 7 bases fitting TRBD1. This CDR3 is built from 12 residues. Germline-derived CDR1 and CDR2 are SGHTA and FQGTGA. The junction had 5 bases not matched to a gene; V was cut back by 5 bases and J by 8 bases.

The chain recombines TRBV7-9 with TRBJ1-2; D possibly corresponds to TRBD1 (6 bases). V gave up 5 bases and J gave up 8 bases, with 24 bases separating them. This CDR3 spans 16 amino acids. Germline values: CDR1 SEHNR, CDR2 FQNEAQ (reference sequence). The CDR3 loop is CASSLYGDMGEGGYTF. The CDR3 bases are TGTGCCAGCAGCCTCTACGGGGACATGGGTGAGGGAGGCTACACCTTC.

The chain combines TRBV5-1 with TRBJ1-2, with D possibly TRBD1 on 5 matching bases. The germline gives CDR1 SGHRS, CDR2 YFSETQ. There are 15 residues in the CDR3. The V end lost 3 bases, the J end lost 3 bases, and 15 bases lay between the germline ends. The DNA for the CDR3 is TGCGCCAGCAGCTCGGGGGGGACCAAAGACTATGGCTACACCTTC. This codes for CASSSGGTKDYGYTF.

The V and J genes are TRBV19 and TRBJ1-1; D call uncertain. This CDR3 comprises 15 residues. Germline loops: CDR1 LNHDA, CDR2 SQIVND (reference sequence). Trimming removed 5 bases from V and 3 bases from J, with 16 bases in between. The CDR3 region has the DNA TGTGCCAGTAGTGCCCGTGAAGGGTGGGACACTGAAGCTTTCTTT. This translates into CASSAREGWDTEAFF. The whole variable domain, filled in from reference TRBV19 and TRBJ1-1, reads DGGITQSPKYLFRKEGQNVTLSCEQNLNHDAMYWYRQDPGQGLRLIYYSQIVNDFQKGDIAEGYSVSREKKESFPLTVTSAQKNPTAFYLCASSAREGWDTEAFFGQGTRLTVV.

The chain employs TRBV7-2 and TRBJ2-2; D gene unclear. Trimming left V 2 bases short and J 2 bases short, with 12 bases between. The germline V gene encodes CDR1 SGHTA and CDR2 FQGNSA. The CDR3 covers 16 residues. The CDR3 is CASSLLQRLNTGELFF. CDR3 DNA sequence: TGTGCCAGCAGCTTACTTCAAAGACTTAACACCGGGGAGCTGTTTTTT.

The rearrangement joins TRBV14 to TRBJ2-7, with 8 bases matching TRBD1. The germline gives CDR1 SGHDN, CDR2 FVKESK. The length of the CDR3 is 15 residues. Losses at the gene ends were 5 bases for V and 2 bases for J; bases not matched to a gene: 8. The CDR3 sequence is CASSTRQGRAYEQYF. Written as DNA, the CDR3 is TGTGCCAGCAGCACAAGACAGGGGCGAGCCTACGAGCAGTACTTC.

CDR3 sequence: CASSSTGGLALSGANVLTF. The CDR3 DNA sequence: TGTGCCAGCAGCTCGACAGGGGGACTGGCTCTCTCTGGGGCCAACGTCCTGACTTTC. The chain combines TRBV7-6 with TRBJ2-6; 9 nucleotides line up with TRBD1. CDR3 length: 19 amino acids. The V segment lost 4 bases and the J segment 0 bases; nucleotides outside the gene matches: 10. From germline, CDR1 is SGHVS and CDR2 FNYEAQ.

V is TRBV9 and J is TRBJ1-6; 9 nucleotides match TRBD1. J was trimmed by 10 bases and V by 4 bases; bases with no gene match: 9. The CDR3 is 15 residues long. Germline V lookup: CDR1 SGDLS, CDR2 YYNGEE. CDR3 protein: CASSMRQGGESPLHF. CDR3 bases: TGTGCCAGCAGCATGCGACAGGGGGGGGAGTCACCCCTCCACTTT.

J is TRBJ2-7 and V is TRBV20-1, with D hard to call. The CDR3 is made up of 14 amino acids. Trimming left V 3 bases short and J 2 bases short, with 14 bases between. The germline gives CDR1 DFQATT, CDR2 SNEGSKA (reference sequence). CDR3 sequence (DNA): TGCAGTGCTAGTATACAGAGTTCTACCTACGAGCAGTACTTC. Translated, it gives CSASIQSSTYEQYF.

The chain uses TRBV6-5 and TRBJ1-5; D is perhaps TRBD1 (6 bases). The germline CDR1 and CDR2 sequences are MNHEY and SVGAGI. The V end was cut by 7 bases, the J end by 4 bases, with 11 bases between. This CDR3 comprises 13 residues. CDR3 in amino acids: CASTLGQNQPQHF. DNA for the CDR3: TGTGCCAGCACTCTGGGACAAAATCAGCCCCAGCATTTT.

This chain links TRBV7-2 with TRBJ2-3; unclear D gene. The CDR3 is made up of 16 amino acids. Looked up from germline, CDR1 is SGHTA and CDR2 is FQGNSA. V dropped 1 base and J dropped 3 bases, with 14 bases sitting between them. The CDR3 here is CASSLVVWGSTDTQYF. The CDR3 DNA reads TGTGCCAGCAGCTTAGTCGTCTGGGGATCGACAGATACGCAGTATTTT.